This T cell receptor beta chain was recovered during a study of T cell changes during pregnancy in multiple sclerosis. CDR1 SGHNT and CDR2 YENEEA come from the germline V gene. The junction had 5 bases not matched to a gene; V was cut back by 1 base and J by 5 bases. This CDR3 contains 14 residues. Clones were read by immunoSEQ multiplex PCR, and TCRdb kept only the in-frame ones, dropping some. The sample carries about 80,000 clones, under 95% recorded once. The specimen was peripheral blood, collected before pregnancy. This rearrangement joins TRBV11-3 to TRBJ2-7; 7 bases line up with TRBD1. The source is a female donor with multiple sclerosis, enrolled in a pregnancy study. CDR3 DNA: TGTGCCAGCAGCTTAGGAAGGGGGCGCGACGAGCAGTACTTC. The encoded protein is CASSLGRGRDEQYF.